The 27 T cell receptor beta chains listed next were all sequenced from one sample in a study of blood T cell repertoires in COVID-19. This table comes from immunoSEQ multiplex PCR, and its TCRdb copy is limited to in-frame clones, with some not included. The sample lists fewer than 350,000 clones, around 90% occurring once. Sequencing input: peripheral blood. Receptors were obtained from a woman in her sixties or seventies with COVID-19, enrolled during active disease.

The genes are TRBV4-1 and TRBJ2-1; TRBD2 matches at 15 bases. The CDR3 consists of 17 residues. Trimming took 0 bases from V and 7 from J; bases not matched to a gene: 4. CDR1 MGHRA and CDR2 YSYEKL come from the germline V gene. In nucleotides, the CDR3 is TGCGCCAGCAGCCAAGAACCTGGACTAGCGGGGGGGAATGAGCAGTTCTTC. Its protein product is CASSQEPGLAGGNEQFF.

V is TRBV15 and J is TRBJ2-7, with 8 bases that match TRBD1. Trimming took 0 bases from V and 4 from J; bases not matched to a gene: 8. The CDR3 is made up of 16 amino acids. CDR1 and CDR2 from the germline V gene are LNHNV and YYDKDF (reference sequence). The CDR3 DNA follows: TGTGCCACCAGCAGAGATCAGGGGGCAGGGTTATACGAGCAGTACTTC. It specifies CATSRDQGAGLYEQYF.

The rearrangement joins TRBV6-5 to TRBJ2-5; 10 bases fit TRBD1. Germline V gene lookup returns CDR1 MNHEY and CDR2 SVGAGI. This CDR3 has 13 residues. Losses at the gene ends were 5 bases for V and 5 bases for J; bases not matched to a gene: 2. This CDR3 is CASSKDRGETQYF. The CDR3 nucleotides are TGTGCCAGCAGTAAGGACAGGGGGGAGACCCAGTACTTC.

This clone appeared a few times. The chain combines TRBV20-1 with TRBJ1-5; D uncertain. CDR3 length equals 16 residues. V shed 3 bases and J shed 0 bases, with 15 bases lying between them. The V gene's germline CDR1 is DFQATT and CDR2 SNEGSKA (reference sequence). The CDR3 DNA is TGCAGTGCTAGTGGCAGATTACTAAATAGCAATCAGCCCCAGCATTTT. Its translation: CSASGRLLNSNQPQHF.

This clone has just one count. The chain's CDR3 is CASSENTGDQPQHF. In DNA form, the CDR3 reads TGTGCCAGCAGTGAAAATACAGGGGATCAGCCCCAGCATTTT. The chain has TRBV2 and TRBJ1-5; 7 nucleotides line up with TRBD1. CDR3 length: 14 residues. The V and J ends lost 2 bases and 5 bases, in that order; junction bases with no gene match: 3. Germline CDR1 reads SNHLY; CDR2 reads FYNNEI.

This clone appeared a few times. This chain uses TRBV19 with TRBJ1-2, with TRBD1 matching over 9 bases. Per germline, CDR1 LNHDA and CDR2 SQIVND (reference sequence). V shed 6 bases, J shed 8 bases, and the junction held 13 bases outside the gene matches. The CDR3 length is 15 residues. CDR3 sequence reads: CASRPPGQGRRGYTF. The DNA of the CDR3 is TGTGCCAGTAGGCCTCCGGGACAGGGTAGGAGAGGCTACACCTTC.

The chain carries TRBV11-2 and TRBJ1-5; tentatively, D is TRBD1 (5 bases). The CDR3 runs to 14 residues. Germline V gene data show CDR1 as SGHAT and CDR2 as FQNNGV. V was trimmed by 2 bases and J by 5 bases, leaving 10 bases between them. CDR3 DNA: TGTGCCAGCAGCTTAAGGACGGGGGATCAGCCCCAGCATTTT. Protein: CASSLRTGDQPQHF. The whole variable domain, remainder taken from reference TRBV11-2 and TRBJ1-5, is EAGVAQSPRYKIIEKRQSVAFWCNPISGHATLYWYQQILGQGPKLLIQFQNNGVVDDSQLPKDRFSAERLKGVDSTLKIQPAKLEDSAVYLCASSLRTGDQPQHFGDGTRLSIL.

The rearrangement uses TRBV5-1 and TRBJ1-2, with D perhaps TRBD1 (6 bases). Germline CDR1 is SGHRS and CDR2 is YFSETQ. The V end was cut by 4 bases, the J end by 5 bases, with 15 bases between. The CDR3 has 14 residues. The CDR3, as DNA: TGCGCCAGCAGCGCGGACAGCTTTACTTATGGCTACACCTTC. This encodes CASSADSFTYGYTF. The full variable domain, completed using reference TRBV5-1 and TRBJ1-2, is KAGVTQTPRYLIKTRGQQVTLSCSPISGHRSVSWYQQTPGQGLQFLFEYFSETQRNKGNFPGRFSGRQFSNSRSEMNVSTLELGDSALYLCASSADSFTYGYTFGSGTRLTVV.

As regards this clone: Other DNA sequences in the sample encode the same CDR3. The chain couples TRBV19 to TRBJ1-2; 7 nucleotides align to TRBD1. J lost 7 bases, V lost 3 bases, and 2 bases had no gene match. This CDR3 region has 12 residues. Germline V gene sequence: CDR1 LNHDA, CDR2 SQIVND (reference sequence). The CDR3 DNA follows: TGTGCCAGTAGTATCGGGGACAGTGGCTACACCTTC. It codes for CASSIGDSGYTF.

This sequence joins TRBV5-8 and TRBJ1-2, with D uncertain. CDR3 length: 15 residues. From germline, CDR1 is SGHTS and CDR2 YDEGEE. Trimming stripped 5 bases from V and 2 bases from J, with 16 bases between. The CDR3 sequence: CASSRAKVLNYGYTF. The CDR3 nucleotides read TGTGCCAGCAGTCGTGCAAAAGTACTAAACTATGGCTACACCTTC.

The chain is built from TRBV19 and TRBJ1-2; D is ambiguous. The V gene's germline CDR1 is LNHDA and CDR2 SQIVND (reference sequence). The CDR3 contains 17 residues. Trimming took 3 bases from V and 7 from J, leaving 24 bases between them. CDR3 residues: CASSISGIGGGHAGYTF. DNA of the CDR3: TGTGCCAGTAGTATTTCAGGCATAGGTGGAGGGCACGCTGGCTACACCTTC.

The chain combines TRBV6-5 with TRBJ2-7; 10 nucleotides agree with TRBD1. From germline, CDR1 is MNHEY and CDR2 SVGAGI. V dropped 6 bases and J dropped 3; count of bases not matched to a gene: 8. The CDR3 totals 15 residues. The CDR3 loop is CASSTEGQGSYEQYF. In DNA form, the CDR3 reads TGTGCCAGCAGCACCGAGGGACAGGGGAGCTACGAGCAGTACTTC.

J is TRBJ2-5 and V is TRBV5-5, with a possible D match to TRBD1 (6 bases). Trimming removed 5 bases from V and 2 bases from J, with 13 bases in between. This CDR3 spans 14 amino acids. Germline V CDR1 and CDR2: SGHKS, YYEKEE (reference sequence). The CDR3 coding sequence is TGTGCCAGCAGGTTTGGGGGCATACAAGAGACCCAGTACTTC. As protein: CASRFGGIQETQYF.

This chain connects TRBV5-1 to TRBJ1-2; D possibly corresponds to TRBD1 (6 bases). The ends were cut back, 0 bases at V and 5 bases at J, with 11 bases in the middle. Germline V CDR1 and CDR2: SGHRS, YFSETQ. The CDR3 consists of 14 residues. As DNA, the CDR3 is TGCGCCAGCAGCTTGGAGACAGGTTTTTATGGCTACACCTTC. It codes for CASSLETGFYGYTF.

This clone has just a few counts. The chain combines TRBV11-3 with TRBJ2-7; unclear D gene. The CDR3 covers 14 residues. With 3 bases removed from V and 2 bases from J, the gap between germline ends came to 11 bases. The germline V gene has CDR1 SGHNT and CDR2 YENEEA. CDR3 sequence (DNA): TGTGCCAGCAGCTTCGGGTCTGGTCCCTACGAGCAGTACTTC. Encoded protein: CASSFGSGPYEQYF.

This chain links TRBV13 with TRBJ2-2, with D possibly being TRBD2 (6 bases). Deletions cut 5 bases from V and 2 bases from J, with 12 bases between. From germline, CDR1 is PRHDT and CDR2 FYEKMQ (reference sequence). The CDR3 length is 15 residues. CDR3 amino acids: CASSPGLPNTGELFF. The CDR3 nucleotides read TGTGCCAGCAGCCCGGGACTTCCTAACACCGGGGAGCTGTTTTTT.

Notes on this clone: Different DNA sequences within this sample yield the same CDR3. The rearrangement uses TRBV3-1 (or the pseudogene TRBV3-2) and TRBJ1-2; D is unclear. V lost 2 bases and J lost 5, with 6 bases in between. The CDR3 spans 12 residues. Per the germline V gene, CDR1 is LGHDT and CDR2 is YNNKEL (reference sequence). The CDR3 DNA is TGTGCCAGCAGCCAATCGCTATATGGCTACACCTTC. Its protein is CASSQSLYGYTF.

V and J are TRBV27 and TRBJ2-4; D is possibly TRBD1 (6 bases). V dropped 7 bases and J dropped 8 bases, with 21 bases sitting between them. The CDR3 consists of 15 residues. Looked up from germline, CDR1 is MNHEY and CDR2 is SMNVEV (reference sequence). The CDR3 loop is CASTIHRARGDIQYF. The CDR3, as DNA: TGTGCCAGCACTATACACAGGGCTAGAGGGGACATTCAGTACTTC.

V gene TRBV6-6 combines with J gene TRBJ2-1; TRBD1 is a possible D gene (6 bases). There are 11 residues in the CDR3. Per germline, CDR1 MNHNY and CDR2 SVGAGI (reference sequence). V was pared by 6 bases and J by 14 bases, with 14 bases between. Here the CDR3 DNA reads TGTGCCAGCAGAACCGGGACATGGAAGTTCTTC. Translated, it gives CASRTGTWKFF.

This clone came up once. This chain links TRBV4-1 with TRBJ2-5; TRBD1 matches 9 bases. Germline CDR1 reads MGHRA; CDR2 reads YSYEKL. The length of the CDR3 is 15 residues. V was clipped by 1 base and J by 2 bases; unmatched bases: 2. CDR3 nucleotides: TGCGCCAGCAGCCAAGGGACAGGGGTGCAAGAGACCCAGTACTTC. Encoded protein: CASSQGTGVQETQYF.

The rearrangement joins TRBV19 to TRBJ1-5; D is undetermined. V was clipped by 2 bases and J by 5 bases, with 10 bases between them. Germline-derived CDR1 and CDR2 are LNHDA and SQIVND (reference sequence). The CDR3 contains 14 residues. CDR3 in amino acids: CASSIYPGDQPQHF. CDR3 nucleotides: TGTGCCAGTAGTATATATCCCGGGGATCAGCCCCAGCATTTT. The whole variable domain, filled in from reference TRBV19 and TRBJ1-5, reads DGGITQSPKYLFRKEGQNVTLSCEQNLNHDAMYWYRQDPGQGLRLIYYSQIVNDFQKGDIAEGYSVSREKKESFPLTVTSAQKNPTAFYLCASSIYPGDQPQHFGDGTRLSIL.

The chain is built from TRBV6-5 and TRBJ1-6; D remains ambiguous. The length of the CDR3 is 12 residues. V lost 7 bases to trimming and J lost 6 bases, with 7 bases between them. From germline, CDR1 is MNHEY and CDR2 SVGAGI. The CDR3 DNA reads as TGTGCCAGCAACCTGGCTAATTCACCCCTCCACTTT. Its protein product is CASNLANSPLHF.

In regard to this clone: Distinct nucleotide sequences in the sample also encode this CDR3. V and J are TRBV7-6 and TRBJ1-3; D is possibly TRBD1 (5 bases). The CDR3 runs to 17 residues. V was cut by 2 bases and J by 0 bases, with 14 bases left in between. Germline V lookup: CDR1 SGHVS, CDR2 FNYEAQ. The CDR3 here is CASSLLGGASSGNTIYF. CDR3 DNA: TGTGCCAGCAGCTTATTGGGAGGGGCCTCCTCTGGAAACACCATATATTTT.

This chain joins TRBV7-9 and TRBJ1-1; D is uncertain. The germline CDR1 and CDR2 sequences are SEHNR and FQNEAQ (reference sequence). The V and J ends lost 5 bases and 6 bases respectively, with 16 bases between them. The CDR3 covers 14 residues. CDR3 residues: CASSLWYRHPEAFF. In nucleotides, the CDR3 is TGTGCCAGCAGCCTATGGTATCGACACCCTGAAGCTTTCTTT.

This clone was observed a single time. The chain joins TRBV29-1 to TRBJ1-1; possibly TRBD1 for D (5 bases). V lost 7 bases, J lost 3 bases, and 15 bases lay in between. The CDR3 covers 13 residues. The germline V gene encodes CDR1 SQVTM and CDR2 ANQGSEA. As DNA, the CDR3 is TGCAGCGGGTGGGGGGGTAGCGACACTGAAGCTTTCTTT. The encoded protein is CSGWGGSDTEAFF.

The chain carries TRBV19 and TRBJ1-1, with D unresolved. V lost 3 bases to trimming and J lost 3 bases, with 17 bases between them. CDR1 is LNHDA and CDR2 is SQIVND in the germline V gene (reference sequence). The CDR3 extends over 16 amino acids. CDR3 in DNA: TGTGCCAGTAGTATTCCTGCCTCCCCGGTGGACACTGAAGCTTTCTTT. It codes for CASSIPASPVDTEAFF.

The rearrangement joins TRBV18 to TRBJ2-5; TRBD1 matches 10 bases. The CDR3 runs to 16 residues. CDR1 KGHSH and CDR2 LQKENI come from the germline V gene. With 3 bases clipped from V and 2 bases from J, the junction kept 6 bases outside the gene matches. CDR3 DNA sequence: TGTGCCAGCTCACCCTCGGGACAGGGGAGTCAAGAGACCCAGTACTTC. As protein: CASSPSGQGSQETQYF.